This is a list of T cell receptor beta chains from one sample in a study of blood T cell repertoires in COVID-19. Profiling relied on immunoSEQ multiplex PCR, and the TCRdb table lists in-frame clones only, not all of them. The table shows about 240,000 clones, with around 87% occurring only once. The sample consisted of peripheral blood. The source of these receptors is a woman in her 70s with active or convalescent COVID-19. CDR3s include the opening cysteine and the closing phenylalanine or tryptophan. D genes are given only for firm matches. Some rows mark clone size as missing; the rest say once, few, many or name a class of expanded clone.

NA once TRBJ2-5 TRBV5-1 TGCGCCAGCAGCTTGGGTTCGGTAGAGACCCAGTACTTC CASSLGSVETQYF
NA NA TRBJ2-7 TRBV19 TGTGCCAGTAGTATAAATGGGGCAGGTCTTAGCTACGAGCAGTACTTC CASSINGAGLSYEQYF
TRBD2 NA TRBJ2-7 TRBV7-2 TGTGCCAGCAGCTCCCTGCCTAGCGGGAGTCACGAGCAGTACTTC CASSSLPSGSHEQYF
NA NA TRBJ1-5 TRBV6-5 TGTGCCAGCAGTTCAACACCCAATCAGCCCCAGCATTTT CASSSTPNQPQHF
TRBD1 NA TRBJ1-2 TRBV4-3 TGCGCCAGCAGCCAAGATATCGGGACAGTCTATGGCTACACCTTC CASSQDIGTVYGYTF
TRBD1 NA TRBJ2-2 TRBV2 TGTGCCAGCAGAAGACCGGGACAGGCGAACACCGGGGAGCTGTTTTTT CASRRPGQANTGELFF
NA NA TRBJ1-3 TRBV18 TGTGCCAGCTCACCGGGGGCCTCTGGAAACACCATATATTTT CASSPGASGNTIYF
TRBD1 NA TRBJ1-1 TRBV6-5 TGTGCCGCCAGAGGGGGCGGGGACACTGAAGCTTTCTTT CAARGGGDTEAFF
NA NA TRBJ1-1 TRBV11-3 TGTGCCAGCAGCTTAGATATACGGGCTGAAGCTTTCTTT CASSLDIRAEAFF
TRBD1 NA TRBJ1-1 TRBV5-1 TGCGCCAGCAGCTTGGGACAGGGGAAAGGTGAAGCTTTCTTT CASSLGQGKGEAFF
TRBD2 NA TRBJ2-3 TRBV7-3 TGTGCCAGCAGCTTAACGACTAGCGGGGGGACAGATACGCAGTATTTT CASSLTTSGGTDTQYF
TRBD1 NA TRBJ2-7 TRBV4-3 TGCGCCAGCAGCCAAGGGGATTTCGGGACAGCAAGCTCCTACGAGCAGTACTTC CASSQGDFGTASSYEQYF
NA NA TRBJ1-1 TRBV7-9 TGTGCCAGCAGCTTGGGTCCCGGCGGTGGTTTCTTT CASSLGPGGGFF
NA once TRBJ1-2 TRBV20-1 TGCAGTGCTTCGACAGTGTCTGGCTACACCTTC CSASTVSGYTF
TRBD1 once TRBJ1-2 TRBV4-2 TGTGCCAGCAGCCCGGGACAGGGGGCGACTGGCTACACCTTC CASSPGQGATGYTF
NA once TRBJ2-3 TRBV10-3 TGTGCCATCAACACAAACAGGGTGGATACGCAGTATTTT CAINTNRVDTQYF
TRBD2 NA TRBJ2-3 TRBV6-4 TGTGCCAGCAGAGAAAGCGGGGGAACGCAGTATTTT CASRESGGTQYF
NA NA TRBJ1-2 TRBV5-1 TGCGCCAGCAGCCCCTCGGGATCGGGTCTGGGTGGCTACACCTTC CASSPSGSGLGGYTF
NA NA TRBJ2-1 TRBV5-1 TGCGCCAGCGCCTCTCGAGGAGGGGGCAATGGCAATGAGCAGTTCTTC CASASRGGGNGNEQFF
NA NA TRBJ2-7 TRBV6-5 TGTGCCAGCAGCCGACTCTACGAGCAGTACTTC CASSRLYEQYF
NA NA TRBJ1-1 TRBV11-2 TGTGCCAGCAGCATTCGGGTGGGTACTGAAGCTTTCTTT CASSIRVGTEAFF
NA NA TRBJ1-1 TRBV5-6 TGTGCCAGCAGCTTGCAAACAACGGGAACTGAAGCTTTCTTT CASSLQTTGTEAFF
NA NA TRBJ2-5 TRBV25-1 TGTGCCAGCAGTGAATATATCCGGCACCTGCTCGGGGAGACCCAGTACTTC CASSEYIRHLLGETQYF
NA NA TRBJ1-3 TRBV7-9 TGTGCCAGCAGCCCTCGACAGTTTACTTCTGGAAACACCATATATTTT CASSPRQFTSGNTIYF
NA NA TRBJ1-3 TRBV29-1 TGCAGCGTTGAGTGGCCCGGAAACACCATATATTTT CSVEWPGNTIYF
TRBD1 NA TRBJ1-1 TRBV20-1 TGCAGTGCTAGTTGGACAGGGGAAATGAACACTGAAGCTTTCTTT CSASWTGEMNTEAFF
NA NA TRBJ1-2 TRBV21-1 TGTGCCAGCAGCAAAACGGAGGGCGGCTATGGCTACACCTTC CASSKTEGGYGYTF
NA NA TRBJ2-5 TRBV18 TGTGCCAGCTCACTAGACAGGCTCCAAGAGACCCAGTACTTC CASSLDRLQETQYF
NA NA TRBJ1-4 TRBV4-3 TGCGCCAGCAGCCAAGAGGGGGGAGGGAGTGAAAAACTGTTTTTT CASSQEGGGSEKLFF
NA once TRBJ1-1 TRBV7-8 TGTGCCAGCAGCTTAATCCCGTCGGAGGGGAGGAACACTGAAGCTTTCTTT CASSLIPSEGRNTEAFF
TRBD2 NA TRBJ2-3 TRBV5-1 TGCGCCAGCAGGGGAGGGACTTACACAGATACGCAGTATTTT CASRGGTYTDTQYF
NA NA TRBJ1-2 TRBV4-1 TGCGCCAGCAGCCAAGATGACAGTCGAGGCTACACCTTC CASSQDDSRGYTF
NA NA TRBJ2-3 TRBV9 TGTGCCAGCAGCGTAGCTCAGGGAACCTTCACAGATACGCAGTATTTT CASSVAQGTFTDTQYF
NA NA TRBJ2-1 TRBV19 TGTGCCAGTAGTATAGTCCAAGGATTCGGGATCAATGAGCAGTTCTTC CASSIVQGFGINEQFF
NA NA TRBJ1-6 TRBV5-1 TGCGCCAGCAGCTTGGGCGATAATTCACCCCTCCACTTT CASSLGDNSPLHF
NA NA TRBJ2-4 TRBV4-2 TGTGCCAGCAGCCAAGGGGGAGGCATTCAGTACTTC CASSQGGGIQYF
TRBD1 once TRBJ2-7 TRBV5-1 TGCGCCAGCAGCGGGGACAGGGGGCCGTACGAGCAGTACTTC CASSGDRGPYEQYF
NA NA TRBJ2-1 TRBV7-6 TGTGCCAGCAGCATGGTAGATGAGCAGTTCTTC CASSMVDEQFF
TRBD2 NA TRBJ2-1 TRBV6-2/TRBV6-3 TGTGCCAGCAGCCTAACCCGAGGGACTAGCGGGGATGAGCAGTTCTTC CASSLTRGTSGDEQFF
TRBD1 NA TRBJ1-6 TRBV9 TGTGCCAGCAGCTTTGGACAGGGCGGTTCACCCCTCCACTTT CASSFGQGGSPLHF
TRBD2 NA TRBJ2-1 TRBV3-1/TRBV3-2 TGTGCCAGCAGCCTACTAGCGGGGGGCCGGGATGAGCAGTTCTTC CASSLLAGGRDEQFF
TRBD1 NA TRBJ1-1 TRBV6-5 TGTGCCAGCAGTAACCCTCGGACAGGGAACACTGAAGCTTTCTTT CASSNPRTGNTEAFF
NA NA TRBJ1-6 TRBV7-2 TGTGCCAGCAGCACAGGGTATCGGGATAATTCACCCCTCCACTTT CASSTGYRDNSPLHF
TRBD1 NA TRBJ2-4 TRBV6-1 TGTGCCAGCAGTGAAGGGACAGGGGGAGCCAAAAACATTCAGTACTTC CASSEGTGGAKNIQYF
NA NA TRBJ1-5 TRBV18 TGTGCCAGCTCACCCCCTACGGGGCAGCCCCAGCATTTT CASSPPTGQPQHF